This TCR beta chain was documented in a study of cytomegalovirus exposure and HLA in healthy donors. General observations from the study: A prior analysis recorded that most TCR beta V segments were productive about 87% or about 30% of the time.

Primers included in the PCR were 60 Vbeta and 13 Jbeta primers. Assay used: immunoSEQ multiplex PCR; TCRdb lists only in-frame clones, some missing. The table shows some 190,000 clones, with 77% occurring only once. About this clone itself: Its target is unknown.

This sequence originates from a man between 18 and 29 years old in good health and CMV-seronegative. Sequencing was carried out using PBMCs.

The CDR3 loop is CASSPLGGFDQPQHF. The CDR3 DNA follows: TGTGCCAGCAGCCCACTGGGGGGGTTCGATCAGCCCCAGCATTTT. V gene TRBV6-5 combines with J gene TRBJ1-5, with D perhaps matching TRBD1 (5 bases). CDR1 and CDR2 from the germline V gene are MNHEY and SVGAGI. V lost 6 bases, J lost 5 bases, and 17 bases lay in between. The CDR3 sequence is 15 residues long.